This TCR beta chain was recovered during a study of T cell repertoires in cytomegalovirus infection. Study as a whole: Epitope selection comprised recently identified HLA-C-restricted CMV epitopes and well-studied HLA-B-restricted CMV epitopes. An indication of both CMV infection and matching HLA type came from public TCR beta signatures.

Study-wide findings and caveats: It was HLA-C-restricted CMV-specific TCR beta clonotypes that dominated the response ex vivo. Cumulated frequencies of public TCR beta families served to identify carriers of CMV plus the relevant HLA.

A word on this clonotype: Its antigen is unknown.

In TCRdb, the reads were re-called with MiXCR into one record per CDR3 protein. Here the sample spans approximately 910,000 distinct CDR3 sequences, 30% to 40% being singletons. The sequences come from cultured CD8+ T cells from PBMCs, collected from culture after CMV antigen stimulation. The source is a human donor in good health (CMV status not recorded). Some clones in this sample may be carry-over from other donors' samples.

In nucleotides, the CDR3 is TGCAGCGTTCTTCAGGGACAGGGGGCGACGAACACCGGGGAGCTGTTTTTT. Translating gives CSVLQGQGATNTGELFF. J is TRBJ2-2 and V is TRBV29-1, with TRBD1 identical over 12 bases. Unmatched junction bases numbered 7, after V lost 5 bases and J lost 0 bases. This CDR3 spans 17 amino acids. Germline CDR1 SQVTM, CDR2 ANQGSEA.